Listed below are T cell receptor beta chains from one sample, sequenced in a study of blood T cell repertoires in COVID-19. Sequencing was performed with immunoSEQ multiplex PCR; in TCRdb, only in-frame clones are kept and a portion is missing. The sample lists around 200,000 clones, around 85% occurring once. The sample taken for sequencing was peripheral blood. The receptors come from a human donor with active or convalescent COVID-19. The donor label of this sample is uncertain. CDR3s leave out the opening cysteine and the closing phenylalanine or tryptophan.

TRBJ2-5 | TRBV2 | ASSQNQETQY
TRBJ2-7 | TRBV19 | ATAGTSLSYEQY
TRBJ2-5 | TRBV7-9 | ASWPFGASQGGGETQY
TRBJ2-5 | TRBV10-2 | ASRAQETQY
TRBJ1-3 | TRBV6-5 | ASSYSGQSSGNTIY
TRBJ1-6 | TRBV5-1 | ASSLGPDLRNSPLH
TRBJ2-1 | TRBV20-1 | SASQDYNNEQF
TRBJ2-2 | TRBV3-1/TRBV3-2 | ASSQGQSGELF
TRBJ2-3 | TRBV20-1 | SARQLDTQY
TRBJ2-7 | TRBV4-1 | ASSQTSEQY
TRBJ1-5 | TRBV29-1 | SVTTGQGNLQPQH
TRBJ1-2 | TRBV11-3 | ASSGGQGEFTRNYGYT
TRBJ2-2 | TRBV4-3 | ASRRDFANTGELF
TRBJ1-1 | TRBV11-2 | ASSLGNGLRYTEAF
TRBJ2-3 | TRBV4-1 | ASSPGTGALHTQY
TRBJ1-5 | TRBV4-1 | ASSQYRGRESNQPQH
TRBJ2-7 | TRBV27 | ASRQGNDEQY
TRBJ1-3 | TRBV29-1 | SVSGTDSGNTIY
TRBJ2-5 | TRBV5-1 | ASSLNVAGGQETQY
TRBJ1-2 | TRBV28 | ASSLGRNYGYT
TRBJ2-7 | TRBV7-2 | ASSFTSAYEQY
TRBJ2-1 | TRBV2 | ASSERAPPEGEQF
TRBJ2-6 | TRBV29-1 | SVEGGGGANVLT
TRBJ1-6 | TRBV5-1 | ASSTGLSSPLH
TRBJ1-3 | TRBV28 | ASSLEGIGGNTIY
TRBJ2-7 | TRBV12-5 | ASSLHSYEQY
TRBJ2-3 | TRBV10-2 | ASRDRTFSGIRTDTQY
TRBJ1-6 | TRBV6-1 | ASSETQGKRSPLH